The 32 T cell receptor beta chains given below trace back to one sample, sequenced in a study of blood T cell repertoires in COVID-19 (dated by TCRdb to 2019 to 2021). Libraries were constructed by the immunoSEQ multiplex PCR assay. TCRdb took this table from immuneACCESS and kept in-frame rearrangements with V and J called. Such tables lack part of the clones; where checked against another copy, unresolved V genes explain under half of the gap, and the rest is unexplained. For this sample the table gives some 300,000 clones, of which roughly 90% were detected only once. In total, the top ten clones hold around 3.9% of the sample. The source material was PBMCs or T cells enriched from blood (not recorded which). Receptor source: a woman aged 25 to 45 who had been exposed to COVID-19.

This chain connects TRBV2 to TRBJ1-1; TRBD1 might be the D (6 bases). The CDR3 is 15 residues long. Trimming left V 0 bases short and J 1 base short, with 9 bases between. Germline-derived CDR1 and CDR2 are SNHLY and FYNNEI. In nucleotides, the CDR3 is TGTGCCAGCAGTGAAGCGCAGGACAGGAACACTGAAGCTTTCTTT. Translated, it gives CASSEAQDRNTEAFF.

CDR3 sequence: CASSPRTADTEAFF. The CDR3 DNA reads as TGTGCCAGCAGTCCGAGGACAGCGGACACTGAAGCTTTCTTT. This rearrangement joins TRBV6-5 to TRBJ1-1; perhaps TRBD1 as D (6 bases). Trimming stripped 5 bases from V and 3 bases from J, with 13 bases between. The CDR3 has 14 residues. Germline V lookup: CDR1 MNHEY, CDR2 SVGAGI.

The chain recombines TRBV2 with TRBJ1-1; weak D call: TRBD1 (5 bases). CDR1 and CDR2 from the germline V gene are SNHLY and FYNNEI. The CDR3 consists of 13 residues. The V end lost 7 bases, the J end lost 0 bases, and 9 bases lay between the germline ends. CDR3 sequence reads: CASTPGVNTEAFF. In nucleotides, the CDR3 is TGTGCCAGCACCCCGGGGGTGAACACTGAAGCTTTCTTT. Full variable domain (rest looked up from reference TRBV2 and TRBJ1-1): EPEVTQTPSHQVTQMGQEVILRCVPISNHLYFYWYRQILGQKVEFLVSFYNNEISEKSEIFDDQFSVERPDGSNFTLKIRSTKLEDSAMYFCASTPGVNTEAFFGQGTRLTVV.

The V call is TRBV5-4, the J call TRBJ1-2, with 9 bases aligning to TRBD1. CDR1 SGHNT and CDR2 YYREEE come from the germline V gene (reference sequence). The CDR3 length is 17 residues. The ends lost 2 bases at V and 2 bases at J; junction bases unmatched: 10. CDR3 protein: CASSFPTGGGENYGYTF. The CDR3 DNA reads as TGTGCCAGCAGCTTCCCTACAGGGGGCGGGGAGAACTATGGCTACACCTTC.

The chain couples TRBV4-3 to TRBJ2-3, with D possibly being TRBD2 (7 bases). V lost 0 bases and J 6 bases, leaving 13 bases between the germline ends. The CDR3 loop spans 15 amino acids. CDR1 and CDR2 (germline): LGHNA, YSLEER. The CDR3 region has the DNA TGCGCCAGCAGCCAAGACGGGGGGCCAGGGGATACGCAGTATTTT. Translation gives CASSQDGGPGDTQYF.

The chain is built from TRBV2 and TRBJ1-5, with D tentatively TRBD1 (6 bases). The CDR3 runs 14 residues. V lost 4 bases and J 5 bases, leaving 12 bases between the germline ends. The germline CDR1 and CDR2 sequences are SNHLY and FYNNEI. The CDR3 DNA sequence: TGTGCCAGCAGTGTACAAGGGGGGGATCAGCCCCAGCATTTT. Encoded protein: CASSVQGGDQPQHF.

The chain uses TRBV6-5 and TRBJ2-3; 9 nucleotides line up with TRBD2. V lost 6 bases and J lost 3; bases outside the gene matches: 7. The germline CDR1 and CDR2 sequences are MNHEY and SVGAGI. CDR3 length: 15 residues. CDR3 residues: CASSHSGGGTDTQYF. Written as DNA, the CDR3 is TGTGCCAGCAGCCATAGCGGGGGTGGAACAGATACGCAGTATTTT.

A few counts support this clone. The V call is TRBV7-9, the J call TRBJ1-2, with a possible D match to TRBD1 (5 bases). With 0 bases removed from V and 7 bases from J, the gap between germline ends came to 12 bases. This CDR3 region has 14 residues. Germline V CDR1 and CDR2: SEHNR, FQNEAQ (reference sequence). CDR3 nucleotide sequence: TGTGCCAGCAGCTTAGCGGCGGCAGGGTTTGGCTACACCTTC. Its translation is CASSLAAAGFGYTF.

CDR3 coding DNA: TGTGCTAGTGGTTCCCCCGGGACAGGGAATTCACCCCTCCACTTT. It is translated as CASGSPGTGNSPLHF. The rearrangement uses TRBV12-5 and TRBJ1-6, with 9 bases identical to TRBD1. Germline CDR1 is LGHNT and CDR2 is FRNRAP. V shed 4 bases, J shed 7 bases, and the junction held 5 bases outside the gene matches. The CDR3 loop spans 15 amino acids.

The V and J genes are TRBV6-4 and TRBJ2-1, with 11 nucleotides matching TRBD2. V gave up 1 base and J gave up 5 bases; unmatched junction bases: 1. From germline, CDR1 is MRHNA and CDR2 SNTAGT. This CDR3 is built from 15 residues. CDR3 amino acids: CASSDLAGGHNEQFF. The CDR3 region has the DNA TGTGCCAGCAGTGACTTAGCGGGGGGGCACAATGAGCAGTTCTTC.

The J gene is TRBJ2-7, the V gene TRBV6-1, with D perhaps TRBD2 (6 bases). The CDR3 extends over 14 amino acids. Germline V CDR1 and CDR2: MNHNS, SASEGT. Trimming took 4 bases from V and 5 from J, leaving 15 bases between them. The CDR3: CASSGRPGGNEQYF. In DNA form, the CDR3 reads TGTGCCAGCAGTGGCCGGCCTGGGGGGAACGAGCAGTACTTC.

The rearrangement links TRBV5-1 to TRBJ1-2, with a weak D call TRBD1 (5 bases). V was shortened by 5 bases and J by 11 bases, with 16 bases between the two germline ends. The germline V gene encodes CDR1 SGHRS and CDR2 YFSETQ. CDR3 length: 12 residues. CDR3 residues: CASRDNLSGYTF. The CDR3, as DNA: TGCGCCAGCAGGGACAATTTGTCCGGGTACACCTTC.

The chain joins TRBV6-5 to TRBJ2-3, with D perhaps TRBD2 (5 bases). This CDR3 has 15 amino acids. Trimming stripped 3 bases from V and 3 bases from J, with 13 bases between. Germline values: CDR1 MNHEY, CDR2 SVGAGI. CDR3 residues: CASSYRLAQTDTQYF. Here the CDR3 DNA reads TGTGCCAGCAGTTATCGGTTAGCGCAGACAGATACGCAGTATTTT.

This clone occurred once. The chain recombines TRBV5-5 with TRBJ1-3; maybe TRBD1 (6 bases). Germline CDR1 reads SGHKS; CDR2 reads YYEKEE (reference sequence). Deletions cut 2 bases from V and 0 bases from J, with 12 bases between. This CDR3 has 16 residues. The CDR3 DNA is TGTGCCAGCAGCTTCAGGCAGACAGGCTCTGGAAACACCATATATTTT. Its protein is CASSFRQTGSGNTIYF.

The CDR3 nucleotides are TGCGCCAGCAGCCCCGCCCCCGGGACAGGGGGCGCGTTGGGTGGCTACACCTTC. Translation: CASSPAPGTGGALGGYTF. This chain joins TRBV4-1 and TRBJ1-2, with TRBD1 matching over 12 bases. The germline gives CDR1 MGHRA, CDR2 YSYEKL. The CDR3 length is 18 residues. Trimming took 4 bases from V and 7 from J; bases not matched to a gene: 16.

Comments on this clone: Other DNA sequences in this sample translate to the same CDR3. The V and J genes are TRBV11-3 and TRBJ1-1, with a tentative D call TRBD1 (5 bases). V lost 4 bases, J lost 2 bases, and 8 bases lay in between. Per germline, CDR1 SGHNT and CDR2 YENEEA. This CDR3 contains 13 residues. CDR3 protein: CASSSDSNTEAFF. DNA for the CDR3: TGTGCCAGCAGCTCAGACAGTAACACTGAAGCTTTCTTT.

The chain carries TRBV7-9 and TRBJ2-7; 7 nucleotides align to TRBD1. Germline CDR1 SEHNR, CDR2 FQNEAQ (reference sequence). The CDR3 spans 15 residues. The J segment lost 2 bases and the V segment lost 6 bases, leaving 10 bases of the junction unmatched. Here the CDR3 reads CASRDLGRGTYEQYF. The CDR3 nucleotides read TGTGCCAGCAGAGACTTGGGCAGGGGGACCTACGAGCAGTACTTC.

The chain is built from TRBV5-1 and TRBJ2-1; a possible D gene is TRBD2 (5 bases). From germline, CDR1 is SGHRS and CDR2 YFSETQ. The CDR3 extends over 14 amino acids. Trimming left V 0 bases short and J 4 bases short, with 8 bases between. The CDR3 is CASSLGVAYNEQFF. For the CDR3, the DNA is TGCGCCAGCAGCTTGGGGGTAGCGTACAATGAGCAGTTCTTC.

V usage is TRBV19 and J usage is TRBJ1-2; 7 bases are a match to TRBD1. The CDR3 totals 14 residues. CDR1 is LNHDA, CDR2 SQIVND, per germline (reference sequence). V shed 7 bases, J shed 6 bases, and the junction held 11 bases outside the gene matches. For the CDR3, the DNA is TGTGCCAGTACCAGTATGTCAGGGGGGAATGGCTACACCTTC. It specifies CASTSMSGGNGYTF.

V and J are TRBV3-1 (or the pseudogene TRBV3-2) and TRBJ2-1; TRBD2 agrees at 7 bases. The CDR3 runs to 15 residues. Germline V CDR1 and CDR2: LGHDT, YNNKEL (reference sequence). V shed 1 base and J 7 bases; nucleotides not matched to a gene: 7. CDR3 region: CASSQGAGVSNEQFF. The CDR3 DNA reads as TGTGCCAGCAGCCAAGGGGCGGGGGTCTCTAATGAGCAGTTCTTC.

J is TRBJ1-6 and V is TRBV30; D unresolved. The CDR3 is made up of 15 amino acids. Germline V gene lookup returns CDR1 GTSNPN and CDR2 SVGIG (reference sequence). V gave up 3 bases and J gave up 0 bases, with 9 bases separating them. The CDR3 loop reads CAWRVVSSYNSPLHF. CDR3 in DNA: TGTGCCTGGAGGGTGGTGAGCTCCTATAATTCACCCCTCCACTTT.

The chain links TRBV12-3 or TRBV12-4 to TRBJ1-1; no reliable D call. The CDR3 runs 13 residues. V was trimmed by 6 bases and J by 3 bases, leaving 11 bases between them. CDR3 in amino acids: CASSSTMDTEAFF. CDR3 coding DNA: TGTGCCAGCAGCTCTACTATGGACACTGAAGCTTTCTTT.

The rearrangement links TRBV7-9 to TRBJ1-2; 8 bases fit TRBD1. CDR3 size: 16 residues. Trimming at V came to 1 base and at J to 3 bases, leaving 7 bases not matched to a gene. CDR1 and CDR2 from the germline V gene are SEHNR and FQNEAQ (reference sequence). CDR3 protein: CASSLEYPTGDYGYTF. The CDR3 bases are TGTGCCAGCAGCTTAGAGTACCCGACAGGGGACTATGGCTACACCTTC.

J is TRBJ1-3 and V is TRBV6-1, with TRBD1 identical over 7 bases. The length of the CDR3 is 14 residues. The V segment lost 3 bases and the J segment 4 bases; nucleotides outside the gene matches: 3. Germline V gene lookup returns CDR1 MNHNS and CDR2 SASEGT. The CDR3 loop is CASSDRGFGNTIYF. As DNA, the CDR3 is TGTGCCAGCAGTGACAGGGGGTTCGGAAACACCATATATTTT.

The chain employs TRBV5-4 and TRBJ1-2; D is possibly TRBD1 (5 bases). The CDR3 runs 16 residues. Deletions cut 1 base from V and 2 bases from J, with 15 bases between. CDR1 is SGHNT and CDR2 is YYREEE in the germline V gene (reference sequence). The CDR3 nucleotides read TGTGCCAGCAGCTTGCCCCCAGGCCGGGGGAACTATGGCTACACCTTC. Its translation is CASSLPPGRGNYGYTF.

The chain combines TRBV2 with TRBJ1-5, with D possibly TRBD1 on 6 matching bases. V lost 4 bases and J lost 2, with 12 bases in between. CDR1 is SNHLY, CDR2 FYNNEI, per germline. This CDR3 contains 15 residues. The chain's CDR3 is CASSGEGGGNQPQHF. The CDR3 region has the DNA TGTGCCAGCAGTGGGGAAGGGGGGGGCAATCAGCCCCAGCATTTT.

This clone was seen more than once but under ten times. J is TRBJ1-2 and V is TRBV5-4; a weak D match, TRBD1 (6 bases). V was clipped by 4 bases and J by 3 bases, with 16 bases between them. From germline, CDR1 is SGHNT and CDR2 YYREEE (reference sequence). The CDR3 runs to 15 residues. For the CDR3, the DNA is TGTGCCAGCAGCCCCCAGGACAGAACTTACTATGGCTACACCTTC. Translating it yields CASSPQDRTYYGYTF.

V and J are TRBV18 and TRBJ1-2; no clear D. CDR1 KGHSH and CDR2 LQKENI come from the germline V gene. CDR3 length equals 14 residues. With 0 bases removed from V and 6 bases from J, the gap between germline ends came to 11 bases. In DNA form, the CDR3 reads TGTGCCAGCTCACCACCCTCGGGGTATAATGGCTACACCTTC. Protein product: CASSPPSGYNGYTF.

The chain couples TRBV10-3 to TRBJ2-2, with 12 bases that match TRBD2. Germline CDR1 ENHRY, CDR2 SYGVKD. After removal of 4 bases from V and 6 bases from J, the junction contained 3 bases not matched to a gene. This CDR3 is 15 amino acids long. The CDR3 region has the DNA TGTGCCATCAGTGCTAGCGGGGGGGATTCCGGGGAGCTGTTTTTT. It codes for CAISASGGDSGELFF.

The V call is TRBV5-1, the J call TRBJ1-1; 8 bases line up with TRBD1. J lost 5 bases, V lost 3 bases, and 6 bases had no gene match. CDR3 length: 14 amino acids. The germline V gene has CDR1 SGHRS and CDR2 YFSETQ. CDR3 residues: CASSSGQGLTEAFF. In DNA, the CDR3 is TGCGCCAGCAGCTCTGGACAGGGATTAACTGAAGCTTTCTTT.

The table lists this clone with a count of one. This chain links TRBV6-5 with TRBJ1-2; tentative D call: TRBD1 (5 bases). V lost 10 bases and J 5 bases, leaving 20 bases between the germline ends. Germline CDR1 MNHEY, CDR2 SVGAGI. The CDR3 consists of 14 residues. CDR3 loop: CATSGQGGQYGYTF. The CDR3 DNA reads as TGTGCCACCTCGGGGCAGGGAGGCCAGTATGGCTACACCTTC.

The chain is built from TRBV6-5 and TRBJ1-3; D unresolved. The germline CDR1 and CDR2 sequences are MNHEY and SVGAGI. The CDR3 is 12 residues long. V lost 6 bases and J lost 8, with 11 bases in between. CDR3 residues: CASRESRDTIYF. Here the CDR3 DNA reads TGTGCCAGCAGAGAGTCTAGAGACACCATATATTTT.